This T cell receptor (beta chain) originates from a study of shared clonotypes between healthy human individuals. Whole-study results and caveats: Among donors, the sharing of clonotypes was expected to be influenced by sequencing depth.

This CDR3 spans 15 amino acids. The germline gives CDR1 LNHNV, CDR2 YYDKDF (reference sequence). The table came from immunoSEQ multiplex PCR; TCRdb's copy has only in-frame clones and leaves some out. The profile shows some 500,000 clones, 90% to 97% of them singletons. On this clone itself: Its antigen is currently unknown. Mismatch with germline at one junction end may stem from a read error.

The chain combines TRBV15 with TRBJ2-6, with D tentatively TRBD1 or TRBD2 (5 bases each). The sequencing sample was made of naive CD4+ T cells sorted from blood. Subset given: CD45RA+ positively selected. The sequence derives from a woman aged 25 to 39 in good health. The CDR3 DNA reads as TGTGCCACCCGCAGGGACCTCTCTGGGGCCAACGTCCTGACTTTC. Amino acids: CATRRDLSGANVLTF.